Below are 30 T cell receptor beta chains sequenced from a single sample in a study of graft-versus-host responses after intestinal transplantation. The authors combined 200,000 CFSE-labeled responder cells with 200,000 irradiated, violet-dye-labeled stimulator cells in plates. Assay: immunoSEQ multiplex PCR; the TCRdb copy retains only in-frame clones and omits some. The sample yields thousands of clones, roughly 30% seen once. The sequencing here drew on alloreactive CD8+ T cells from a mixed lymphocyte reaction culture, taken before transplantation. Indicated subset: CFSE-low proliferating T cells sorted from roughly six-day pre-transplant mixed lymphocyte reaction (GvH or HvG direction). The source of these receptors is a human patient who was an organ donor for intestinal transplantation.

Relative to its sample, this clone is medium-sized (0.01 to 0.1%). The chain uses TRBV4-1 and TRBJ1-1, with 7 bases aligning to TRBD1. This CDR3 is 12 amino acids long. V trimming: 4 bases; J trimming: 5 bases; junction bases outside the gene matches: 1. CDR1 and CDR2 from the germline V gene are MGHRA and YSYEKL. CDR3 loop: CASSLQGTEAFF. DNA for the CDR3: TGCGCCAGCAGCCTACAGGGGACTGAAGCTTTCTTT.

A few counts support this clone. The V call is TRBV9, the J call TRBJ2-3; 10 bases fit TRBD2. Germline CDR1 and CDR2: SGDLS and YYNGEE. The V gene end was trimmed by 4 bases and the J gene end by 4 bases; junction bases not matched to a gene: 9. This CDR3 is built from 16 residues. The CDR3 sequence: CASSPQAGGLADTQYF. The DNA of the CDR3 is TGTGCCAGCAGCCCTCAAGCGGGGGGGTTGGCAGATACGCAGTATTTT. Full variable domain (outside the CDR3, taken from reference TRBV9 and TRBJ2-3): DSGVTQTPKHLITATGQRVTLRCSPRSGDLSVYWYQQSLDQGLQFLIQYYNGEERAKGNILERFSAQQFPDLHSELNLSSLELGDSALYFCASSPQAGGLADTQYFGPGTRLTVL.

This clone was observed a few times. This chain uses TRBV23-1 with TRBJ1-3; D is unresolved. TRBV23-1 is reported as an ORF; its role is uncertain. The length of the CDR3 is 15 residues. V was clipped by 5 bases and J by 4 bases, with 15 bases between them. As DNA, the CDR3 is TGCGCCAGCAGTTCTAGGGTCGGGGAAGGAAACACCATATATTTT. Amino acids: CASSSRVGEGNTIYF.

This clone has a handful of counts. The gene calls are TRBV5-8 and TRBJ2-2; the match to TRBD1 covers 9 bases. The CDR3 contains 19 residues. The junction had 19 bases not matched to a gene; V was cut back by 4 bases and J by 6 bases. Looked up from germline, CDR1 is SGHTS and CDR2 is YDEGEE. CDR3 coding DNA: TGTGCCAGCAGCACGCAACCCCCAACAGGGGGCTATCGTTCCGGGGAGCTGTTTTTT. Its protein is CASSTQPPTGGYRSGELFF.

This clone was observed a few times. The genes are TRBV5-1 and TRBJ2-1, with D perhaps matching TRBD2 (6 bases). The CDR3 consists of 16 residues. Germline CDR1 reads SGHRS; CDR2 reads YFSETQ. V lost 0 bases and J lost 4, with 14 bases in between. CDR3 in DNA: TGCGCCAGCAGCTTGGGATCGGGAGTAGGTTACAATGAGCAGTTCTTC. Translating gives CASSLGSGVGYNEQFF.

The chain carries TRBV9 and TRBJ1-1; D is possibly TRBD1 (6 bases). Germline-derived CDR1 and CDR2 are SGDLS and YYNGEE. The CDR3 runs to 13 residues. V shed 5 bases and J shed 5 bases, with 13 bases lying between them. The CDR3 region has the DNA TGTGCCAGCAGTGATGGAAGGGGGACTGAAGCTTTCTTT. Translation gives CASSDGRGTEAFF.

This rearrangement joins TRBV10-3 to TRBJ2-5, with 9 bases lining up with TRBD1. The J call may be incorrect, as the DNA end agrees better with TRBJ2-7. CDR1 and CDR2 (germline): ENHRY, SYGVKD. The CDR3 consists of 13 residues. The DNA of the CDR3 is TGTGCCATCGCGGGGGACAGGGCCTACGAGCAGTACTTC. Translation gives CAIAGDRAYEQYF.

This chain joins TRBV9 and TRBJ2-1, with 10 positions matching TRBD2. Trimming took 0 bases from V and 3 from J; bases not matched to a gene: 0. The CDR3 is 15 residues long. Germline V gene data show CDR1 as SGDLS and CDR2 as YYNGEE. The CDR3 nucleotides read TGTGCCAGCAGCGTAGGGACTAGCGGCTACAATGAGCAGTTCTTC. Amino acid sequence: CASSVGTSGYNEQFF.

Sample share makes this clone medium-sized. The V gene is TRBV11-2, the J gene TRBJ2-7; TRBD2 agrees at 7 bases. Germline CDR1 SGHAT, CDR2 FQNNGV. V was clipped by 6 bases and J by 0 bases; unmatched bases: 5. This CDR3 spans 14 amino acids. The CDR3 DNA sequence: TGTGCCAGCAGTAGCGGGCCACGCTCCTACGAGCAGTACTTC. It specifies CASSSGPRSYEQYF.

This clone was counted between two and nine times. The V and J genes are TRBV27 and TRBJ2-7, with D maybe TRBD2 (6 bases). This CDR3 has 13 amino acids. The V end lost 3 bases, the J end lost 3 bases, and 9 bases lay between the germline ends. Germline lookup yields CDR1 MNHEY and CDR2 SMNVEV (reference sequence). CDR3 nucleotide sequence: TGTGCCAGCAGTTTGGGTAGCGGCTACGAGCAGTACTTC. It codes for CASSLGSGYEQYF.

Only a few counts were recorded for this clone. This chain connects TRBV19 to TRBJ2-1; D is perhaps TRBD2 (5 bases). The CDR3 has 15 residues. The germline CDR1 and CDR2 sequences are LNHDA and SQIVND (reference sequence). V lost 10 bases, J lost 7 bases, and 23 bases lay in between. Here the CDR3 DNA reads TGTGCCAAACTCCCCCCTGAGACTCCGGGGAATGAGCAGTTCTTC. It translates to CAKLPPETPGNEQFF.

J is TRBJ2-3 and V is TRBV6-1; D gene ambiguous. The germline CDR1 and CDR2 sequences are MNHNS and SASEGT. The CDR3 sequence is 15 residues long. Trimming took 1 base from V and 2 from J, leaving 10 bases between them. The CDR3, as DNA: TGTGCCAGCAGTGAAGGGGCGTCAGTCACAGATACGCAGTATTTT. Its translation is CASSEGASVTDTQYF.

The rearrangement links TRBV5-5 to TRBJ2-5; weak D call: TRBD1 (5 bases). Germline CDR1 reads SGHKS; CDR2 reads YYEKEE (reference sequence). CDR3 length equals 18 residues. Deletions cut 4 bases from V and 0 bases from J, with 22 bases between. DNA of the CDR3: TGTGCCAGCAGCCCGGCTGGGGCTCGACATTACTACCAAGAGACCCAGTACTTC. It yields the protein CASSPAGARHYYQETQYF.

This clone was counted between two and nine times. The chain recombines TRBV7-2 with TRBJ2-7; D gene ambiguous. V shed 5 bases and J shed 3 bases, with 11 bases lying between them. CDR1 and CDR2 (germline): SGHTA, FQGNSA. The length of the CDR3 is 13 residues. In DNA, the CDR3 is TGTGCCAGCAGCCTATCCCCCCTCTACGAGCAGTACTTC. This translates into CASSLSPLYEQYF.

This clone is medium-sized. V gene TRBV4-2 combines with J gene TRBJ2-1; TRBD2 matches at 12 bases. CDR3 length: 15 amino acids. J lost 6 bases, V lost 1 base, and 1 base had no gene match. Germline CDR1 and CDR2: LGHNA and YNFKEQ. The CDR3 reads CASSQGLAGVNEQFF. The CDR3 nucleotides are TGTGCCAGCAGCCAAGGACTAGCGGGAGTCAATGAGCAGTTCTTC.

This clone was detected once. This rearrangement joins TRBV28 to TRBJ2-7; 11 bases match TRBD2. This CDR3 has 14 residues. Per the germline V gene, CDR1 is MDHEN and CDR2 is SYDVKM. J was trimmed by 3 bases and V by 2 bases; bases with no gene match: 0. DNA for the CDR3: TGTGCCAGCAGTTTAGGGACTAGCGGCTACGAGCAGTACTTC. Residues: CASSLGTSGYEQYF.

There are a few counts of this clone. This chain links TRBV5-6 with TRBJ2-7; 8 positions agree with TRBD1. Germline assignment: CDR1 SGHDT and CDR2 YYEEEE. This CDR3 contains 14 residues. V lost 4 bases and J lost 2; bases outside the gene matches: 5. The CDR3 nucleotides are TGTGCCAGCAGCCTGGGGACAGGCGCCTACGAGCAGTACTTC. Translation: CASSLGTGAYEQYF.

This chain links TRBV9 with TRBJ2-7; no clear D gene. CDR1 is SGDLS and CDR2 is YYNGEE in the germline V gene. This CDR3 has 12 residues. V was trimmed by 2 bases and J by 6 bases, leaving 9 bases between them. CDR3 nucleotides: TGTGCCAGCAGCGTTCCCTCCGGCGAGCAGTACTTC. Protein: CASSVPSGEQYF.

This rearrangement joins TRBV4-2 to TRBJ2-3, with 13 bases lining up with TRBD2. Trimming took 0 bases from V and 2 from J; bases not matched to a gene: 11. Germline CDR1 LGHNA, CDR2 YNFKEQ. The CDR3 runs to 20 residues. CDR3 in DNA: TGTGCCAGCAGCCAAGAGGTCGGGGGACTAGCGGGGCGCTCCACAGATACGCAGTATTTT. Its protein product is CASSQEVGGLAGRSTDTQYF.

The chain carries TRBV6-1 and TRBJ2-7; maybe TRBD2 (6 bases). CDR1 and CDR2 from the germline V gene are MNHNS and SASEGT. CDR3 length: 12 amino acids. V was shortened by 7 bases and J by 3 bases, with 10 bases between the two germline ends. The CDR3 DNA sequence: TGTGCCAGCACCGGTAGCGGCTACGAGCAGTACTTC. Protein product: CASTGSGYEQYF.

The chain recombines TRBV6-5 with TRBJ2-5, with D perhaps TRBD2 (6 bases). The CDR3 totals 15 residues. Trimming cost V 7 bases and J 4 bases, with 19 bases left between them. Per the germline V gene, CDR1 is MNHEY and CDR2 is SVGAGI. The CDR3 DNA reads as TGTGCCAGCAATCCGGGACTCCCGCGGAGAGAGACCCAGTACTTC. This sequence encodes CASNPGLPRRETQYF.

By share, this clone counts as medium-sized. CDR3 in DNA: TGTGCCAGCTCACCACGAGCCCGGTCCGGAAACACCATATATTTT. Residues: CASSPRARSGNTIYF. The chain recombines TRBV18 with TRBJ1-3; no definite D call. Trimming removed 1 base from V and 4 bases from J, with 11 bases in between. Germline V lookup: CDR1 KGHSH, CDR2 LQKENI. The CDR3 is 15 amino acids.

The chain carries TRBV7-2 and TRBJ2-3, with TRBD2 identical over 10 bases. Germline-derived CDR1 and CDR2 are SGHTA and FQGNSA. The CDR3 length is 17 residues. V was clipped by 2 bases and J by 5 bases; unmatched bases: 10. The CDR3 region has the DNA TGTGCCAGCAGCTTAACTCTAGCGGGAGTTGTGGTAGATACGCAGTATTTT. As protein: CASSLTLAGVVVDTQYF. The full variable domain, completed using reference TRBV7-2 and TRBJ2-3, is GAGVSQSPSNKVTEKGKDVELRCDPISGHTALYWYRQSLGQGLEFLIYFQGNSAPDKSGLPSDRFSAERTGGSVSTLTIQRTQQEDSAVYLCASSLTLAGVVVDTQYFGPGTRLTVL.

This clone has just a few counts. V gene TRBV19 combines with J gene TRBJ2-7; 11 nucleotides align to TRBD2. V lost 6 bases, J lost 2 bases, and 3 bases stayed unmatched. Germline V gene data show CDR1 as LNHDA and CDR2 as SQIVND (reference sequence). The CDR3 has 14 residues. DNA for the CDR3: TGTGCCAGTAGGGGGACTAGCGGCGCCTACGAGCAGTACTTC. It specifies CASRGTSGAYEQYF.

This clone was seen a handful of times. The V call is TRBV29-1, the J call TRBJ2-3; 10 bases match TRBD2. Germline CDR1 reads SQVTM; CDR2 reads ANQGSEA. Trimming took 4 bases from V and 0 from J; bases not matched to a gene: 16. This CDR3 has 19 residues. The CDR3 region is CSVAQTGTSVRPSTDTQYF. For the CDR3, the DNA is TGCAGCGTTGCACAAACCGGGACTAGCGTAAGACCTAGCACAGATACGCAGTATTTT.

This clone was seen more than once but under ten times. The chain uses TRBV6-5 and TRBJ2-7; TRBD2 might be the D (5 bases). The V gene's germline CDR1 is MNHEY and CDR2 SVGAGI. Trimming removed 2 bases at V and 2 bases at J, with 10 bases between. The CDR3 length is 14 residues. CDR3 coding DNA: TGTGCCAGCAGTTACGAGGACGGGACCTACGAGCAGTACTTC. Its protein is CASSYEDGTYEQYF.

The gene calls are TRBV11-3 and TRBJ1-1, with 9 nucleotides matching TRBD1. J gave up 8 bases and V 5 bases, and 9 bases lay outside the gene matches. The CDR3 consists of 14 residues. Germline CDR1 reads SGHNT; CDR2 reads YENEEA. CDR3 in amino acids: CASSLRTGALEAFF. DNA of the CDR3: TGTGCCAGCAGCCTCCGGACAGGGGCGCTAGAAGCTTTCTTT.

Notes on this clone: A much larger clonotype is one base distant, so this may be a read error. The chain has TRBV6-1 and TRBJ1-1; the match to TRBD1 covers 7 bases. Germline lookup yields CDR1 MNHNS and CDR2 SASEGT. The CDR3 length is 17 residues. The CDR3 DNA is TGTGCCAACAGTGAAGTTATTTGGGACAGCGTGAACACTGAAGCTTTCTTT. This encodes CANSEVIWDSVNTEAFF.

Only a few counts were recorded for this clone. The J gene is TRBJ2-1, the V gene TRBV6-4; perhaps TRBD1 as D (5 bases). The CDR3 spans 15 residues. Per germline, CDR1 MRHNA and CDR2 SNTAGT. Deletions cut 8 bases from V and 9 bases from J, with 23 bases between. This CDR3 reads CASSPQATAPSEQFF. CDR3 DNA: TGTGCCAGCTCTCCTCAGGCGACAGCCCCTAGTGAGCAGTTCTTC.

This sequence joins TRBV27 and TRBJ1-4; D uncertain. The CDR3 runs to 16 residues. CDR1 and CDR2 from the germline V gene are MNHEY and SMNVEV (reference sequence). Trimming left V 2 bases short and J 0 bases short, with 10 bases between. CDR3 loop: CASSLIYQATNEKLFF. The CDR3 nucleotides read TGTGCCAGCAGTTTAATCTACCAGGCAACTAATGAAAAACTGTTTTTT.